This is a list of T cell receptor beta chains from one sample in a study of post-analysis software for immune sequencing data. TCRdb re-derived calls from the PCR reads in MiXCR, one entry per CDR3 protein. Seen here are around 180,000 distinct CDR3 sequences, around 28% observed once, and the top ten hold roughly 1.6%. What was sequenced was blood. Receptors were obtained from a girl aged 5-17 years with multiple sclerosis. The CDR3 runs from the conserved cysteine through the conserved F or W. The order of the fields is V gene, J gene, D gene, clone size, CDR3 protein, CDR3 DNA. The D gene is left open where the match is weak. Size is omitted from some rows. Given values are once, few, many or a class for expanded clones.

V gene: TRBV20-1; J gene: TRBJ2-6; D gene: TRBD1; clone size: NA; CDR3 protein: CSARTPGQGANVLTF; CDR3 DNA: TGCAGTGCTAGGACCCCGGGACAGGGGGCCAACGTCCTGACTTTC
V gene: TRBV6-6; J gene: TRBJ2-5; D gene: NA; clone size: many; CDR3 protein: CASSYQKEQYF; CDR3 DNA: TGTGCCAGCAGTTACCAGAAAGAGCAGTACTTC
V gene: TRBV7-6; J gene: TRBJ2-7; D gene: TRBD2; clone size: many; CDR3 protein: CASSPTSGRSEQYF; CDR3 DNA: TGTGCCAGCAGCCCTACTAGCGGGAGGTCCGAGCAGTACTTC
V gene: TRBV27; J gene: TRBJ1-5; D gene: NA; clone size: many; CDR3 protein: CASSLFSGVNQPQHF; CDR3 DNA: TGTGCCAGCAGTTTATTCTCTGGGGTCAATCAGCCCCAGCATTTT
V gene: TRBV9; J gene: TRBJ2-7; D gene: NA; clone size: few; CDR3 protein: CASSVAGTWGYEQYF; CDR3 DNA: TGTGCCAGCAGCGTAGCAGGGACCTGGGGGTACGAGCAGTACTTC
V gene: TRBV29-1; J gene: TRBJ2-1; D gene: NA; clone size: NA; CDR3 protein: CREGLWSSHNEQFF; CDR3 DNA: TGCAGAGAGGGACTTTGGAGCTCCCACAATGAGCAGTTCTTC
V gene: TRBV18; J gene: TRBJ2-3; D gene: NA; clone size: NA; CDR3 protein: CASSSDSTDTQYF; CDR3 DNA: TGTGCCAGCTCATCCGACAGCACAGATACGCAGTATTTT
V gene: TRBV12-3/TRBV12-4; J gene: TRBJ1-2; D gene: NA; clone size: many; CDR3 protein: CASSLVRGRDYGYTF; CDR3 DNA: TGTGCCAGCAGTTTAGTTCGGGGGCGCGACTATGGCTACACCTTC
V gene: TRBV20-1; J gene: TRBJ2-7; D gene: NA; clone size: many; CDR3 protein: CSALDVSRSYEQYF; CDR3 DNA: TGCAGTGCCTTGGACGTCTCCAGGTCCTACGAGCAGTACTTC
V gene: TRBV10-3; J gene: TRBJ1-1; D gene: TRBD1; clone size: few; CDR3 protein: CASFVGVQGDNTEAFF; CDR3 DNA: TGTGCCAGCTTTGTTGGGGTACAGGGGGATAACACTGAAGCTTTCTTT
V gene: TRBV21-1; J gene: TRBJ2-7; D gene: NA; clone size: NA; CDR3 protein: CASSFRDSIYEQYF; CDR3 DNA: TGTGCCAGCAGCTTCCGGGACAGCATTTACGAGCAGTACTTC
V gene: TRBV29-1; J gene: TRBJ1-2; D gene: TRBD1; clone size: many; CDR3 protein: CSARQGGDYGYTF; CDR3 DNA: TGCAGCGCTCGACAGGGGGGCGACTATGGCTACACCTTC
V gene: TRBV7-7; J gene: TRBJ1-1; D gene: NA; clone size: few; CDR3 protein: CASSLATVRGTEAFF; CDR3 DNA: TGTGCCAGCAGCTTAGCCACGGTTCGGGGCACTGAAGCTTTCTTT
V gene: TRBV7-7; J gene: TRBJ1-1; D gene: NA; clone size: NA; CDR3 protein: CASGEGQQNTEAFF; CDR3 DNA: TGTGCTAGCGGGGAAGGACAGCAAAACACTGAAGCTTTCTTT
V gene: TRBV11-2; J gene: TRBJ2-7; D gene: NA; clone size: many; CDR3 protein: CASSLVPLSSYEQYF; CDR3 DNA: TGTGCCAGCAGCTTAGTCCCTCTCAGCTCCTACGAGCAGTACTTC
V gene: TRBV4-1; J gene: TRBJ1-5; D gene: TRBD1; clone size: NA; CDR3 protein: CAGSAQDRGRSQPQHF; CDR3 DNA: TGCGCCGGCAGCGCGCAAGACAGGGGGCGTTCTCAGCCCCAGCATTTT
V gene: TRBV5-1; J gene: TRBJ2-1; D gene: TRBD2; clone size: NA; CDR3 protein: CASSLYVAGEVQFF; CDR3 DNA: TGCGCCAGCAGCTTGTATGTAGCGGGAGAGGTTCAGTTCTTC
V gene: TRBV15; J gene: TRBJ2-3; D gene: TRBD2; clone size: many; CDR3 protein: CATSREGLAGASSTDTQYF; CDR3 DNA: TGTGCCACCAGCAGAGAAGGACTAGCGGGAGCCTCTAGCACAGATACGCAGTATTTT
V gene: TRBV5-6; J gene: TRBJ1-5; D gene: TRBD1; clone size: few; CDR3 protein: CASSLSAYTGAEQPQHF; CDR3 DNA: TGTGCCAGCAGCTTGTCCGCATACACAGGGGCTGAACAGCCCCAGCATTTT
V gene: TRBV28; J gene: TRBJ2-5; D gene: NA; clone size: NA; CDR3 protein: CASSFLPGEQYF; CDR3 DNA: TGTGCCAGCAGTTTCTTACCCGGTGAGCAGTACTTC
V gene: TRBV29-1; J gene: TRBJ2-7; D gene: TRBD1; clone size: many; CDR3 protein: CSVWGGTGVDEQYF; CDR3 DNA: TGCAGCGTTTGGGGTGGGACAGGGGTTGACGAGCAGTACTTC
V gene: TRBV12-3/TRBV12-4; J gene: TRBJ1-2; D gene: TRBD1; clone size: NA; CDR3 protein: CASRRDRSLNYGYTF; CDR3 DNA: TGTGCCAGCAGAAGGGACAGGTCCTTAAACTATGGCTACACCTTC
V gene: TRBV4-1; J gene: TRBJ1-6; D gene: NA; clone size: few; CDR3 protein: CASSQDSPLHF; CDR3 DNA: TGCGCCAGCAGCCAAGATTCACCCCTCCACTTT
V gene: TRBV28; J gene: TRBJ2-1; D gene: NA; clone size: NA; CDR3 protein: CASSSNHNEQFF; CDR3 DNA: TGTGCCAGCAGCTCCAACCACAATGAGCAGTTCTTC
V gene: TRBV20-1; J gene: TRBJ2-5; D gene: NA; clone size: NA; CDR3 protein: CSARVAGFQETQYF; CDR3 DNA: TGCAGTGCTAGGGTGGCGGGTTTCCAAGAGACCCAGTACTTC